The entry below gives a single T cell receptor beta chain sequence along with its context. The target antigen is unknown. These data originate in a study of CXCR3-negative and CXCR3-positive naive CD8 T cells. Whole-study results and caveats: CXCR3-positive naive cells had more hydrophobic TRB CDR3s than CXCR3-negative naive cells.

5' RACE with UMI labels generated the TRB cDNA libraries. TCRdb re-called the 5' RACE reads; every CDR3 protein appears as one record, without DNA. This sample's table reports approximately 83,000 distinct CDR3 sequences. Subsets of CD8+ T cells were each sorted in triplicate at around 320,000 cells apiece. CDR3 length: 14 amino acids. Germline V gene sequence: CDR1 SQVTM, CDR2 ANQGSEA. This sequence originates from a human donor in good health. Some clones in this sample may be carry-over from other donors' samples. The sequenced sample consisted of naive CXCR3- CD8+ T cells from blood. The subset: CD45RO-CCR7+CD27+CD95- naive CD8+ T cells lacking CXCR3 (TNR3-). The chain carries TRBV29-1 and TRBJ2-3; TCRdb gives TRBD2 as the D gene, but with no DNA this cannot be confirmed. This CDR3 is CSVEGALDRDTQYF.